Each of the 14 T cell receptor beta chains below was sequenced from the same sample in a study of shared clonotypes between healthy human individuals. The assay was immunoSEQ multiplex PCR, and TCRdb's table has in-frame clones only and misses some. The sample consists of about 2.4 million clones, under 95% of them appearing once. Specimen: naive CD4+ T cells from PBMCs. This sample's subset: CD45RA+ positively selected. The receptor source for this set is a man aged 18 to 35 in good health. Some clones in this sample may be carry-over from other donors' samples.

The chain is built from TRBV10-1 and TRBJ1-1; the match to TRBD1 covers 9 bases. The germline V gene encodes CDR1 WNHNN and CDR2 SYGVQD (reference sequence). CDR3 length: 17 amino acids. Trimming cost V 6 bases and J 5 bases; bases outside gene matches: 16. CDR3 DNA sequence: TGCGCCAGCAGACCCGGACAGGGGCAAGTGAAGAGAACTGAAGCTTTCTTT. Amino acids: CASRPGQGQVKRTEAFF.

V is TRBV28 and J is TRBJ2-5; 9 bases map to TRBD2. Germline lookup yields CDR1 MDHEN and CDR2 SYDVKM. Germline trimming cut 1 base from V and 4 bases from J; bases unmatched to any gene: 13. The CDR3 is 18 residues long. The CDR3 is CASSLFPRGREGRETQYF. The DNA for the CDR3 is TGTGCCAGCAGTTTATTCCCTCGCGGGCGGGAGGGCCGAGAGACCCAGTACTTC.

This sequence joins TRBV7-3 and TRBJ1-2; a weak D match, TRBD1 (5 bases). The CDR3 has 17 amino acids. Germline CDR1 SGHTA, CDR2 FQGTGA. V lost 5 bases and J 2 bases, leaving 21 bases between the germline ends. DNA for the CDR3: TGTGCCAGCAGCCCGACATCCCGCCAGGGTCGGAACTATGGCTACACCTTC. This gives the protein CASSPTSRQGRNYGYTF.

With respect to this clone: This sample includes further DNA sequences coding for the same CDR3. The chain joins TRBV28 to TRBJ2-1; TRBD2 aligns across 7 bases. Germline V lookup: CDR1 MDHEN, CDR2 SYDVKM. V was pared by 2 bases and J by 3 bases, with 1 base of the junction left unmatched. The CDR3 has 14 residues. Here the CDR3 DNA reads TGTGCCAGCAGTTTAGCGGGAGTCTACAATGAGCAGTTCTTC. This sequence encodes CASSLAGVYNEQFF.

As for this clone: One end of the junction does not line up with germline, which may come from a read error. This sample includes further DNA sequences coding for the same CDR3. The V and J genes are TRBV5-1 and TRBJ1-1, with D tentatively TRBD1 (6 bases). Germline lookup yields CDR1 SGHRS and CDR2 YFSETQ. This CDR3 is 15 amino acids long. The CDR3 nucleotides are TGCGCCAGCAGCTTGGACGGCAGGGGTGACACCGAAGCTTTCTTT. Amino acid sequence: CASSLDGRGDTEAFF. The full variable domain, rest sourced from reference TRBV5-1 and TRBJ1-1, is KAGVTQTPRYLIKTRGQQVTLSCSPISGHRSVSWYQQTPGQGLQFLFEYFSETQRNKGNFPGRFSGRQFSNSRSEMNVSTLELGDSALYLCASSLDGRGDTEAFFGQGTRLTVV.

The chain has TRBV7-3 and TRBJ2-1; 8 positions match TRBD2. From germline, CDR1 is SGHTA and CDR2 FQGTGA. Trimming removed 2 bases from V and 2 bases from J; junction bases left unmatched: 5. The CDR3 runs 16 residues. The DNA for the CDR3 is TGTGCCAGCAGCTTAGCAGCGGGAGAACCCTACAATGAGCAGTTCTTC. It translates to CASSLAAGEPYNEQFF.

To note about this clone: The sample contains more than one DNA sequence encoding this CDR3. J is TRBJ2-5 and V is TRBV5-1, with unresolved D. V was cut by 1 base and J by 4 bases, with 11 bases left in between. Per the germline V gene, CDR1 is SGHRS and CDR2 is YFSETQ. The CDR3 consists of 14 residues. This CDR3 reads CASSLFGSGETQYF. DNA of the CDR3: TGCGCCAGCAGCTTGTTTGGGTCCGGAGAGACCCAGTACTTC.

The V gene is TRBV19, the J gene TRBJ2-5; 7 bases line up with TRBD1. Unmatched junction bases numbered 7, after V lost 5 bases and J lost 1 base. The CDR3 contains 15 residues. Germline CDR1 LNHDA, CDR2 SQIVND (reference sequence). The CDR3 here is CASSPHRGFQETQYF. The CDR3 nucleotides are TGTGCCAGTAGTCCACACAGGGGTTTCCAAGAGACCCAGTACTTC.

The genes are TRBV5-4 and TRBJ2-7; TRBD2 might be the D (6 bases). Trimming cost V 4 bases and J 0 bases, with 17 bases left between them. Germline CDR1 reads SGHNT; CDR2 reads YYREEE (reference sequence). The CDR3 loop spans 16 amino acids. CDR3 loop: CASSQRAGPSSYEQYF. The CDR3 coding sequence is TGTGCCAGCAGCCAAAGAGCGGGTCCCAGCTCCTACGAGCAGTACTTC.

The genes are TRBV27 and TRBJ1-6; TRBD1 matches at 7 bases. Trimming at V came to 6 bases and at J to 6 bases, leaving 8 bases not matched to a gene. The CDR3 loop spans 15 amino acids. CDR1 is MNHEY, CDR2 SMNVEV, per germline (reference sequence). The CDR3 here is CASSSWGQSNSPLHF. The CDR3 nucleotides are TGTGCCAGCAGCTCTTGGGGACAGTCTAATTCACCCCTCCACTTT.

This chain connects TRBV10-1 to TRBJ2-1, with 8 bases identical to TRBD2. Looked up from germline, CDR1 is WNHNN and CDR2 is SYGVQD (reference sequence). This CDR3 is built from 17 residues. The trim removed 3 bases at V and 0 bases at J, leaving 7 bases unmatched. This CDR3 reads CASSDPSGRGSYNEQFF. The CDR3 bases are TGCGCCAGCAGTGACCCAAGCGGGAGAGGCTCCTACAATGAGCAGTTCTTC.

CDR3 amino acids: CASSEAGGPGQPQHF. Here the CDR3 DNA reads TGTGCCAGCAGTGAAGCGGGGGGGCCGGGGCAGCCCCAGCATTTT. This rearrangement joins TRBV6-1 to TRBJ1-5, with a tentative D call TRBD1 (6 bases). Germline V gives CDR1 MNHNS, CDR2 SASEGT. The CDR3 consists of 15 residues. V lost 0 bases and J 7 bases, leaving 13 bases between the germline ends.

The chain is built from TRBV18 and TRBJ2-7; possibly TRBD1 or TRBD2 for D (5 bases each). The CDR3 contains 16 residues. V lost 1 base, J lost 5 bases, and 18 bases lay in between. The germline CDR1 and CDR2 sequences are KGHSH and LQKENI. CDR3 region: CASSPQNRDLWNEQYF. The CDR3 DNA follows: TGTGCCAGCTCACCACAGAACCGGGACCTGTGGAACGAGCAGTACTTC.

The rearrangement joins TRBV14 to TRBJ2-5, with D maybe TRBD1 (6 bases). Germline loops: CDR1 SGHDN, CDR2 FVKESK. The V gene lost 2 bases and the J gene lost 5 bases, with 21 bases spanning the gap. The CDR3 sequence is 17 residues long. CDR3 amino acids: CASSQSTGTWITETQYF. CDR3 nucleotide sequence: TGTGCCAGCAGCCAATCAACCGGGACATGGATCACGGAGACCCAGTACTTC.